A selection of T cell receptor beta chains follows, all from one sample in a study of T cell repertoires in cytomegalovirus infection. No antigens are known for them. MiXCR was run by TCRdb on the reads, yielding one entry per CDR3 protein. Of approximately 340,000 distinct CDR3 sequences in the sample, about 27% were seen once. The sample was cultured PBMCs, taken from culture after CMV antigen stimulation. The receptors stem from a human donor in good health (CMV status not recorded). Some clones in this sample may be carry-over from other donors' samples. Each CDR3 is given with its conserved first and last residue. Each record gives: D gene, J gene, clone size, V gene, CDR3 DNA, CDR3 protein. The D gene is left open where the match is weak. Expanded clones are given a class, and other clones once, few, many or no size at all.

d_gene: NA; j_gene: TRBJ1-1; abundance: few; v_gene: TRBV6-5; CDR3nt: TGTGCCAGCAGTTACCCAGGTGGGGGACGGCCCACTGAAGCTTTCTTT; CDR3aa: CASSYPGGGRPTEAFF
d_gene: TRBD2; j_gene: TRBJ2-4; abundance: many; v_gene: TRBV27; CDR3nt: TGTGCCAGCCAAGTTAGCGGGATGAACATTCAGTACTTC; CDR3aa: CASQVSGMNIQYF
d_gene: NA; j_gene: TRBJ2-7; abundance: NA; v_gene: TRBV11-3; CDR3nt: TGTGCCAGCAGTTTACCCAGGGGCTACGAGCAGTACTTC; CDR3aa: CASSLPRGYEQYF
d_gene: NA; j_gene: TRBJ1-5; abundance: NA; v_gene: TRBV5-5; CDR3nt: TGTGCCAGTTCGTGGGGGAATAGCAATCAGCCCCAGCATTTT; CDR3aa: CASSWGNSNQPQHF
d_gene: TRBD2; j_gene: TRBJ2-1; abundance: many; v_gene: TRBV7-2; CDR3nt: TGTGCCAGCAGCTCTAAGGGGCGGGGGTCTTACAATGAGCAGTTCTTC; CDR3aa: CASSSKGRGSYNEQFF
d_gene: NA; j_gene: TRBJ1-5; abundance: few; v_gene: TRBV19; CDR3nt: TGTGCCAGTACCACAAGGACTAGCAATCAGCCCCAGCATTTT; CDR3aa: CASTTRTSNQPQHF
d_gene: NA; j_gene: TRBJ2-7; abundance: NA; v_gene: TRBV6-5; CDR3nt: TGTGCCAGCAGTTTCGGGAGAGGGGGCGGCTACGAGCAGTACTTC; CDR3aa: CASSFGRGGGYEQYF
d_gene: NA; j_gene: TRBJ1-3; abundance: NA; v_gene: TRBV10-3; CDR3nt: TGTGCCATCAGTGAGAGGAGTCCGATCTCTGGAAACACCATATATTTT; CDR3aa: CAISERSPISGNTIYF
d_gene: NA; j_gene: TRBJ1-1; abundance: NA; v_gene: TRBV27; CDR3nt: TGTGCCAGCAGATTAGGAGGCCGGGACACTGAAGCTTTCTTT; CDR3aa: CASRLGGRDTEAFF
d_gene: TRBD1; j_gene: TRBJ2-3; abundance: few; v_gene: TRBV7-3; CDR3nt: TGTGCCAACAGCCCACAGGGGTTCCCGGGGGATACGCAGTATTTT; CDR3aa: CANSPQGFPGDTQYF
d_gene: NA; j_gene: TRBJ2-5; abundance: few; v_gene: TRBV5-1; CDR3nt: TGCGCCAGCAGCTTGAGAGGGTACCAAGAGACCCAGTACTTC; CDR3aa: CASSLRGYQETQYF
d_gene: TRBD2; j_gene: TRBJ2-1; abundance: NA; v_gene: TRBV4-3; CDR3nt: TGCGCCAGCAGCCAAGCACTAGCGAATGAGCAGTTCTTC; CDR3aa: CASSQALANEQFF
d_gene: NA; j_gene: TRBJ1-4; abundance: NA; v_gene: TRBV12-3/TRBV12-4; CDR3nt: TGTGCCAGCAGTTTCGACCGGACGGAAAAACTGTTTTTT; CDR3aa: CASSFDRTEKLFF
d_gene: TRBD1; j_gene: TRBJ2-5; abundance: few; v_gene: TRBV27; CDR3nt: TGTGCCAGCAGTTTAAAGGGACAGTGGGTCCAAGAGACCCAGTACTTC; CDR3aa: CASSLKGQWVQETQYF
d_gene: TRBD2; j_gene: TRBJ2-1; abundance: NA; v_gene: TRBV7-9; CDR3nt: TGTGCCAGCACCTTAGCGGGAGGGCGGGCTGAGCAGTTCTTC; CDR3aa: CASTLAGGRAEQFF
d_gene: NA; j_gene: TRBJ1-6; abundance: NA; v_gene: TRBV5-1; CDR3nt: TGCGCCAGCAGCTCTGGGAAGAGGGATTCACCCCTCCACTTT; CDR3aa: CASSSGKRDSPLHF
d_gene: NA; j_gene: TRBJ1-6; abundance: NA; v_gene: TRBV27; CDR3nt: TGTGCCAGCAGTCGCAGACAGGCCGATTCACCCCTCCACTTT; CDR3aa: CASSRRQADSPLHF
d_gene: NA; j_gene: TRBJ1-2; abundance: NA; v_gene: TRBV7-2; CDR3nt: TGTGCCAGCAGTCTTACAGAGGAAAAACGCTATGGCTACACCTTC; CDR3aa: CASSLTEEKRYGYTF
d_gene: NA; j_gene: TRBJ2-7; abundance: many; v_gene: TRBV12-3/TRBV12-4; CDR3nt: TGTGCCAGCAGTTTCGGCCAGATCCAAGCCTACGAGCAGTACTTC; CDR3aa: CASSFGQIQAYEQYF
d_gene: TRBD1; j_gene: TRBJ1-3; abundance: NA; v_gene: TRBV6-6; CDR3nt: TGTGCCAGCAGACACGGACAGGGCTCTGGAAACACCATATATTTT; CDR3aa: CASRHGQGSGNTIYF
d_gene: NA; j_gene: TRBJ2-1; abundance: many; v_gene: TRBV12-3/TRBV12-4; CDR3nt: TGTGCCAGCAGTTTGACTAGAATCTACAATGAGCAGTTCTTC; CDR3aa: CASSLTRIYNEQFF
d_gene: TRBD1; j_gene: TRBJ2-7; abundance: few; v_gene: TRBV28; CDR3nt: TGTGCCAGCAGTTTACCAGGGGGCACTAGTGGCGAGCAGTACTTC; CDR3aa: CASSLPGGTSGEQYF
d_gene: TRBD2; j_gene: TRBJ2-2; abundance: many; v_gene: TRBV7-2; CDR3nt: TGTGCCAGCAGCCTGGGACTAGCGGGAGTAGGAGCCGGGGAGCTGTTTTTT; CDR3aa: CASSLGLAGVGAGELFF
d_gene: NA; j_gene: TRBJ1-1; abundance: NA; v_gene: TRBV15; CDR3nt: TGTGCCACCAGGAAACTGGACACTGAAGCTTTCTTT; CDR3aa: CATRKLDTEAFF
d_gene: NA; j_gene: TRBJ1-1; abundance: few; v_gene: TRBV30; CDR3nt: TGTGCCTGGACAATGATGGGCCGCGAAGCTTTCTTT; CDR3aa: CAWTMMGREAFF
d_gene: NA; j_gene: TRBJ2-2; abundance: many; v_gene: TRBV7-2; CDR3nt: TGTGCCAGCAGCTCCCGACTAGGGGCATCTGGTATCGCCGGGGAGCTGTTTTTT; CDR3aa: CASSSRLGASGIAGELFF
d_gene: TRBD1; j_gene: TRBJ1-2; abundance: NA; v_gene: TRBV28; CDR3nt: TGTGCCAGCAGCAAGGGACAGACATATGGCTACACCTTC; CDR3aa: CASSKGQTYGYTF
d_gene: NA; j_gene: TRBJ2-7; abundance: NA; v_gene: TRBV9; CDR3nt: TGTGCCAGCAGCGCGACTAGGGACCGGCCCGAGCAGTACTTC; CDR3aa: CASSATRDRPEQYF